These T cell receptor beta chains were read from a single sample in a study of T cell responses to AZD1222 COVID-19 vaccine. This table comes from immunoSEQ multiplex PCR, and its TCRdb copy is limited to in-frame clones, with some not included. The table records about 120,000 clones, roughly 91% of them present only once. This specimen was peripheral blood, taken 28 days after the second AZD1222 dose. Receptors originate from an adult who received the AZD1222 COVID-19 vaccine. The CDR3 runs from the conserved cysteine through the conserved F or W. Each record gives: J gene, D gene, V gene, clone size, CDR3 DNA, CDR3 protein. The D gene is left open where the match is weak. Clone size appears in some rows only: once, few, many, or a class for an expanded clone.

TRBJ1-3,TRBD1,TRBV9,.,TGTGCCAGCAGCGTAGGGGGGGACAGCCGAAACACCATATATTTT,CASSVGGDSRNTIYF
TRBJ1-6,TRBD1,TRBV2,.,TGTGCCAGCAGGGACAGGGAAGGGAATTCACCCCTCCACTTT,CASRDREGNSPLHF
TRBJ1-3,.,TRBV9,.,TGTGCCAGCAGCCTCGCGGGCTCTGGAAACACCATATATTTT,CASSLAGSGNTIYF
TRBJ1-5,.,TRBV9,few,TGTGCCAGCAGCTACGGACAGATCAATCAGCCCCAGCATTTT,CASSYGQINQPQHF
TRBJ2-1,.,TRBV25-1,.,TGTGCCAGCAGTGAACAATCCTACAATGAGCAGTTCTTC,CASSEQSYNEQFF
TRBJ1-1,.,TRBV7-8,.,TGTGCCAGCAGCTTAGGGGGGAGGACTGAAGCTTTCTTT,CASSLGGRTEAFF
TRBJ2-1,TRBD1,TRBV9,.,TGTGCCAGCAGCGCGTTGACAGGGGACAATGAGCAGTTCTTC,CASSALTGDNEQFF
TRBJ1-4,.,TRBV7-9,.,TGTGCCAGCAGCCCCGGACGCGGTCAGAATGAAAAACTGTTTTTT,CASSPGRGQNEKLFF
TRBJ2-1,.,TRBV4-1,.,TGCGCCAGCAGCCAAGAGGTCAGGGACCTCGACTTTCGGTTCTTC,CASSQEVRDLDFRFF
TRBJ2-7,TRBD2,TRBV19,.,TGTGCCAGTAGTATAGGTAGCGGGGCCGACTCCTACGAGCAGTACTTC,CASSIGSGADSYEQYF
TRBJ1-2,.,TRBV6-5,.,TGTGCCAGCAGTTACGGGATTGGCACTAACTATGGCTACACCTTC,CASSYGIGTNYGYTF
TRBJ1-2,.,TRBV12-5,few,TGTGCTAGTGGTTCATCCCAGGCCGGAGGCTACACCTTC,CASGSSQAGGYTF
TRBJ2-3,.,TRBV5-8,.,TGTGCCACCACCCAAAAAGGGCCAGATACGCAGTATTTT,CATTQKGPDTQYF
TRBJ2-6,TRBD2,TRBV16,once,TGTGCCAGCACCCGGGGGGCTGGGGCCAACGTCCTGACTTTC,CASTRGAGANVLTF
TRBJ2-1,.,TRBV6-5,.,TGTGCCAGCAGAACAGGGTCTTGGGAGCAGTTCTTC,CASRTGSWEQFF
TRBJ1-1,.,TRBV30,.,TGTGCCTGGAGCGCATACACTGAAGCTTTCTTT,CAWSAYTEAFF
TRBJ2-1,.,TRBV5-1,.,TGCGCCAGCAGCTTGGGAGGGTTCGAACAGAATGAGCAGTTCTTC,CASSLGGFEQNEQFF
TRBJ1-1,.,TRBV5-1,.,TGCGCCAGCAGCGCACGGGGGGCGAACACTGAAGCTTTCTTT,CASSARGANTEAFF
TRBJ2-7,.,TRBV6-2/TRBV6-3,.,TGTGCCAGCAGTTACTCGGGGGGCGTTACCTACGAGCAGTACTTC,CASSYSGGVTYEQYF
TRBJ2-1,.,TRBV6-6,.,TGTGCCAGCAGTTACCCGTACAATGAGCAGTTCTTC,CASSYPYNEQFF
TRBJ2-7,.,TRBV5-1,.,TGCGCCAGCAGCTCCCTTGAGGGATACGAGCAGTACTTC,CASSSLEGYEQYF
TRBJ1-6,.,TRBV9,.,TGTGCCAGCAGCGTATCAGGCAAGGGTTCACCCCTCCACTTT,CASSVSGKGSPLHF
TRBJ1-1,.,TRBV7-2,.,TGTGCCAGCAGCCCTCCAGGGAGGATGAACACTGAAGCTTTCTTT,CASSPPGRMNTEAFF
TRBJ1-1,.,TRBV5-1,.,TGCGCCAGCAGCTGGCGAGCAGGAACAAACACTGAAGCTTTCTTT,CASSWRAGTNTEAFF
TRBJ2-5,TRBD2,TRBV29-1,.,TGCAGCGTTGAACGACTAGCGGGGGGGAAGACCCAGTACTTC,CSVERLAGGKTQYF
TRBJ1-3,TRBD1,TRBV19,.,TGTGCCAGCCGGGGACAGAACTCTGGAAACACCATATATTTT,CASRGQNSGNTIYF
TRBJ2-3,.,TRBV25-1,.,TGTGCCAGCAGTGATTTCCTGAGCACAGATACGCAGTATTTT,CASSDFLSTDTQYF
TRBJ1-3,TRBD1,TRBV7-3,.,TGTGCCAGCAGCTCCGACAGGGGGAACACCATATATTTT,CASSSDRGNTIYF
TRBJ2-4,.,TRBV7-9,.,TGTGCCAGCAGCGACGACAGCTCGTGGATTCAGTACTTC,CASSDDSSWIQYF
TRBJ1-1,.,TRBV19,once,TGTGCCAGTAGTATAGTCGTACGGACTGAAGCTTTCTTT,CASSIVVRTEAFF
TRBJ2-7,TRBD2,TRBV10-2,once,TGCGCCAGCAGTGAGTCCGGACTAGCGGGGGCCCCGGGATACGAGCAGTACTTC,CASSESGLAGAPGYEQYF
TRBJ2-7,.,TRBV5-5,.,TGTGCCAGCAGCTTCGGGGTGGGCTACGAGCAGTACTTC,CASSFGVGYEQYF
TRBJ2-5,.,TRBV4-1,.,TGCGCCAGCAGCCAAGTGGGCGGAGAAGAGACCCAGTACTTC,CASSQVGGEETQYF
TRBJ1-5,.,TRBV7-9,.,TGTGCCAGCAGCTCCGCAGGACAGTCTAATCAGCCCCAGCATTTT,CASSSAGQSNQPQHF
TRBJ1-5,TRBD1,TRBV6-2/TRBV6-3,once,TGTGCCAGCAGTCCGGGACAGGGCCACTATCAGCCCCAGCATTTT,CASSPGQGHYQPQHF
TRBJ2-7,.,TRBV3-1/TRBV3-2,.,TGTGCCAGCAGTCATCGGGGCGGCGAGCAGTACTTC,CASSHRGGEQYF
TRBJ2-7,.,TRBV6-2/TRBV6-3,.,TGTGCCAGCAGTTCGGGGGAAAACTACGAGCAGTACTTC,CASSSGENYEQYF
TRBJ2-7,.,TRBV5-1,.,TGCGCCAGCGGCAGGGCGGAGGGGTATAGGAACGAGCAGTACTTC,CASGRAEGYRNEQYF
TRBJ1-1,TRBD1,TRBV6-5,.,TGTGCCAGTAAACAGGGGGCGCGGGAAGCTTTCTTT,CASKQGAREAFF
TRBJ1-3,.,TRBV6-5,.,TGTGCCAGCCGGCGGGAACCTGGAAACACCATATATTTT,CASRREPGNTIYF
TRBJ1-1,.,TRBV6-5,.,TGTGCCAGCAGGGGGGCAGGGCAGTTTAGTGAAGCTTTCTTT,CASRGAGQFSEAFF
TRBJ2-3,.,TRBV5-1,.,TGCGCCAGCAGCCCCCACGGGAGCACAGATACGCAGTATTTT,CASSPHGSTDTQYF
TRBJ2-7,TRBD1,TRBV11-2,.,TGTGCCAGCAGATGGACAGGGTGGAACGAGCAGTACTTC,CASRWTGWNEQYF